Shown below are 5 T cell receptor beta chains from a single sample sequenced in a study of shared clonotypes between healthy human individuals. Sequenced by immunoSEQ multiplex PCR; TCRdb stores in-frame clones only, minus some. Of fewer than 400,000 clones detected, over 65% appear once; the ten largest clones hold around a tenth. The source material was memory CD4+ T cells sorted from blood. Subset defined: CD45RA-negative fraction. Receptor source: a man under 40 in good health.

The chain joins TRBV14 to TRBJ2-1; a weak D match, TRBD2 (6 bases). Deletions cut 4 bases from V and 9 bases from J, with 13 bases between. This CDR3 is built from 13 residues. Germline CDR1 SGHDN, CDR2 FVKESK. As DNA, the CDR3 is TGTGCCAGCAGCCTGACCGGGAGAACTGAGCAGTTCTTC. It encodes CASSLTGRTEQFF.

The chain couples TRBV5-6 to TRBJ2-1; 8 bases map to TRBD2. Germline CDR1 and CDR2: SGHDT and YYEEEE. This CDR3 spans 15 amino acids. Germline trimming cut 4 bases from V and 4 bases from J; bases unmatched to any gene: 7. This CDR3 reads CASSPLAANYNEQFF. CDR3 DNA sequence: TGTGCCAGCAGCCCACTAGCGGCTAATTACAATGAGCAGTTCTTC.

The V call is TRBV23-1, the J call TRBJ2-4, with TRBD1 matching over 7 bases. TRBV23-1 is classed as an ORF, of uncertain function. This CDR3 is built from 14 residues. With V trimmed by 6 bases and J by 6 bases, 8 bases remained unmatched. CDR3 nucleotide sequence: TGCGCCAGCAGCATAGGACAGGTCCTAAACATTCAGTACTTC. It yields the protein CASSIGQVLNIQYF.

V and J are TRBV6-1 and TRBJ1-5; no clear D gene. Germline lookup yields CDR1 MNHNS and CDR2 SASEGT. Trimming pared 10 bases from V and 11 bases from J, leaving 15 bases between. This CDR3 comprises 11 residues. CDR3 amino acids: CATLFKEAQHF. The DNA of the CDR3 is TGTGCCACCCTTTTTAAGGAGGCCCAGCATTTT.

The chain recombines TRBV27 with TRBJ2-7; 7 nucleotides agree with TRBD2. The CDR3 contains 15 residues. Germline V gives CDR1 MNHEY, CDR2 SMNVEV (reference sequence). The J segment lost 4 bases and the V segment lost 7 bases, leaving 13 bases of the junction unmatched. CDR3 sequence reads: CASTLDGVGGYEQYF. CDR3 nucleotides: TGTGCCAGCACCCTGGACGGTGTGGGAGGGTACGAGCAGTACTTC.